This record concerns one TCR beta chain sequence. Other DNA sequences in this sample translate to the same CDR3. 13 Jbeta primers and 60 Vbeta primers were used for the PCR. Sequencing was performed with immunoSEQ multiplex PCR; in TCRdb, only in-frame clones are kept and a portion is missing. The sample holds roughly 150,000 clones; approximately 81% are singletons and the top ten take about 2.3%. This sample stems from a study of cytomegalovirus exposure and HLA in healthy donors. With 1 base clipped from V and 1 base from J, the junction kept 1 base outside the gene matches. CDR3 length: 14 residues. CDR1 is SGHTA and CDR2 is FQGNSA in the germline V gene.

The sequenced material came from PBMCs. The chain has TRBV7-2 and TRBJ2-7, with 7 bases lining up with TRBD2. The receptor was isolated from a young woman in good health and CMV-seronegative. In DNA, the CDR3 is TGTGCCAGCAGCTTAGGGGGACTATCCTACGAGCAGTACTTC. It codes for CASSLGGLSYEQYF.